The sequence of this TCR beta chain was determined in a study of cytomegalovirus exposure and HLA in healthy donors. General study results and limits: Specificity for CMV antigens was confirmed in vitro for a few of the CMV-associated chains. It was reportedly the case that the classifier diagnosed cytomegalovirus status with high specificity and sensitivity.

The PCR ran on 60 Vbeta and 13 Jbeta primers. Authors' analysis steps: In a later analysis, the count reached 75 million to 90 million unique TCR beta chains, with roughly 12 million shared. TCRdb's table, derived via immunoSEQ multiplex PCR, lists solely in-frame clones and lacks some. The V and J calls and clone size are taken from that table; D and trimming were inferred from the DNA. Among more than 95,000 clones listed, over 70% were seen once. This CDR3 comprises 15 residues. The germline V and J ends were trimmed by 6 bases and 0 bases, with 13 bases remaining between them. Germline CDR1 is ENHRY and CDR2 is SYGVKD. Concerning this clone: Its antigen is still unknown.

The TCR was taken from a man aged 35 to 55 in good health and CMV-seronegative. The gene calls are TRBV10-3 and TRBJ2-3; TRBD2 might be the D (5 bases). Input material: PBMCs. The CDR3 bases are TGTGCCATCAGGGAGGTGTTAACTAGCACAGATACGCAGTATTTT. Translated: CAIREVLTSTDTQYF.